These 5 T cell receptor beta chains came from one sample sequenced in a study of blood T cells in healthy people across ages. Through a sample-barcoded 5' primer and a J-beta primer mix, a second PCR was run for 7 to 11 cycles. In TCRdb, the 5' RACE reads were re-called with MiXCR into one record per CDR3 protein. The sample yields 500,000 to 550,000 distinct CDR3 sequences, nearly 25% seen once. This sample was also put to use in a study of T cells of mothers and their children.

The material sequenced was blood. The origin of the receptors is a boy younger than 18 in good health.

The genes are TRBV6-2 or TRBV6-3 and TRBJ2-7; D might be TRBD2 (6 bases). Trimming removed 8 bases at V and 0 bases at J, with 14 bases between. The germline V gene encodes CDR1 MNHEY and CDR2 SVGEGT. The CDR3 length is 14 residues. The CDR3 loop is CASRRGGSSYEQYF. For the CDR3, the DNA is TGTGCCAGCCGCCGGGGAGGTAGCTCCTACGAGCAGTACTTC.

This clonotype has just a few counts. The CDR3 DNA reads as TGCGCCAGCAGCCTCTGGAGGGAAAGCTCCTATAATTCACCCCTCCACTTT. Protein product: CASSLWRESSYNSPLHF. This chain uses TRBV4-3 with TRBJ1-6; D remains unclear. V was pared by 4 bases and J by 0 bases, with 13 bases between. Germline lookup yields CDR1 LGHNA and CDR2 YSLEER. The CDR3 is 17 amino acids.

The rearrangement uses TRBV27 and TRBJ2-7; D remains unclear. V was clipped by 0 bases and J by 2 bases, with 11 bases between them. There are 15 residues in the CDR3. The V gene's germline CDR1 is MNHEY and CDR2 SMNVEV (reference sequence). The CDR3 sequence is CASSLSSGPTYEQYF. The CDR3 DNA reads as TGTGCCAGCAGTTTATCTTCTGGGCCTACCTACGAGCAGTACTTC.

This chain links TRBV27 with TRBJ1-5, with 7 bases that match TRBD1. With V trimmed by 3 bases and J by 5 bases, 10 bases remained unmatched. Germline V gene lookup returns CDR1 MNHEY and CDR2 SMNVEV (reference sequence). The CDR3 runs to 16 residues. In nucleotides, the CDR3 is TGTGCCAGCAGTTTGGACAGCCGACAGGGCCATCAGCCCCAGCATTTT. Encoded protein: CASSLDSRQGHQPQHF.

The V and J genes are TRBV11-2 and TRBJ2-5, with a possible D match to TRBD1 (8 bases). CDR1 is SGHAT, CDR2 FQNNGV, per germline. Trimming removed 6 bases from V and 0 bases from J, with 20 bases in between. The CDR3 consists of 17 residues. CDR3 loop: CASRNEQGGLYQETQYF. CDR3 in DNA: TGTGCCAGCAGAAATGAACAGGGGGGGCTCTACCAAGAGACCCAGTACTTC.